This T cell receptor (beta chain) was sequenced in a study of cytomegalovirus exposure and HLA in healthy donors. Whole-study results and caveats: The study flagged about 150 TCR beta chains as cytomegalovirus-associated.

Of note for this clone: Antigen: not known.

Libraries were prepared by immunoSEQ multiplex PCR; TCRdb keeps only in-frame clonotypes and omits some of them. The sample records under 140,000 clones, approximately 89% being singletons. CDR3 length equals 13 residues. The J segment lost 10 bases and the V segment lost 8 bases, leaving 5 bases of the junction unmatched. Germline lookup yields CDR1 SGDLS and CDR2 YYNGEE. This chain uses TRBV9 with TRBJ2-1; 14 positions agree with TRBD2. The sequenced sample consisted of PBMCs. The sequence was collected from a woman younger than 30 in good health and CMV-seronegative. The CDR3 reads CASEGLAGDEQFF. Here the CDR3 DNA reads TGTGCCAGTGAGGGACTAGCGGGAGACGAGCAGTTCTTC.